Listed below are T cell receptor beta chains from one sample, sequenced in a study of T cell repertoires in aging, cancer and after chemotherapy. One entry per CDR3 protein results from TCRdb running MiXCR on the multiplex PCR reads. The table records 6,100 or so distinct CDR3 sequences, 23% of them present only once. Sequencing was done on a sample of blood. These receptors were taken from a human donor with a blood cancer. CDR3s include the opening cysteine and the closing phenylalanine or tryptophan. The order of the fields is CDR3 protein, CDR3 DNA, V gene, J gene, D gene, clone size. A D gene is named only where the DNA matches it firmly. Expanded clones get a size class; other rows say once, few or many, or leave the size out.

CASTSGGVPSNEQFF,TGCGCCAGCACTAGCGGGGGGGTCCCCTCCAATGAGCAGTTCTTC,TRBV5-1,TRBJ2-1,TRBD2,few
CASSFNRNTEAFF,TGTGCCAGCAGCTTCAACAGAAACACTGAAGCTTTCTTT,TRBV11-3,TRBJ1-1,.,.
CATEKDSSYNYGYTF,TGTGCCACGGAGAAGGACAGCTCCTATAACTATGGCTACACCTTC,TRBV24-1,TRBJ1-2,.,few
CASREDSHTGELFF,TGTGCCAGCAGGGAGGACAGTCACACCGGGGAGCTGTTTTTT,TRBV2,TRBJ2-2,.,few
CASSPRGYGYTF,TGTGCCAGCAGTCCAAGAGGCTATGGCTACACCTTC,TRBV6-5,TRBJ1-2,.,medium-sized
CASSVESYTDTQYF,TGTGCCAGCAGTGTAGAAAGCTACACAGATACGCAGTATTTT,TRBV6-1,TRBJ2-3,.,medium-sized
CASSRQGAYEQYF,TGTGCCAGCAGCCGACAGGGGGCCTACGAGCAGTACTTC,TRBV11-1,TRBJ2-7,TRBD1,medium-sized
CASSYTGGNQPQHF,TGTGCCAGCAGCTACACCGGGGGCAATCAGCCCCAGCATTTT,TRBV6-6,TRBJ1-5,.,medium-sized
CASSSTNTEAFF,TGTGCCAGCAGTTCCACGAACACTGAAGCTTTCTTT,TRBV28,TRBJ1-1,.,once
CASSFGLAGGVSYEQYF,TGCGCCAGCAGCTTTGGACTAGCGGGAGGAGTATCCTACGAGCAGTACTTC,TRBV5-1,TRBJ2-7,TRBD2,few
CASSVVGQGLLNTEAFF,TGTGCCAGCAGTGTGGTTGGACAGGGTCTTTTGAACACTGAAGCTTTCTTT,TRBV6-1,TRBJ1-1,TRBD1,.
CASSPRMGLAGISYNEQFF,TGTGCCAGCAGTCCAAGGATGGGACTAGCGGGAATTTCCTACAATGAGCAGTTCTTC,TRBV12-3/TRBV12-4,TRBJ2-1,TRBD2,medium-sized
CASSPPDINTEAFF,TGTGCCAGCTCACCACCGGACATAAACACTGAAGCTTTCTTT,TRBV18,TRBJ1-1,.,few
CASTRDTEAFF,TGCGCCAGCACTCGGGACACTGAAGCTTTCTTT,TRBV5-1,TRBJ1-1,.,.
CASSSTGQNTEAFF,TGCGCCAGCAGCTCGACGGGACAGAACACTGAAGCTTTCTTT,TRBV5-1,TRBJ1-1,.,.
CASSKGNAGGSYGYTF,TGTGCCAGCAGCAAAGGAAATGCAGGGGGGAGTTATGGCTACACCTTC,TRBV21-1,TRBJ1-2,.,.
CASSPHGDGLSSYEQYF,TGTGCCAGCAGCCCCCATGGGGACGGTTTGAGCTCCTACGAGCAGTACTTC,TRBV27,TRBJ2-7,.,.